This TCR beta chain appears in the sequencing data of a study of graft-versus-host responses after intestinal transplantation. Regarding the study as a whole: GvH clones surfaced in recipient marrow, some emerging earlier in ileum or blood.

A remark on this clone: The target antigen is unknown.

Sequencing was performed with immunoSEQ multiplex PCR; in TCRdb, only in-frame clones are kept and a portion is missing. The sample gives 95,000 to 150,000 clones, roughly 96% of which show up once; 2.5% to 3.5% is in the top ten. Germline V gene lookup returns CDR1 MNHEY and CDR2 SVGAGI. Trimming cost V 11 bases and J 5 bases; bases outside gene matches: 16. The CDR3 length is 15 residues. The J gene is TRBJ2-7, the V gene TRBV6-5; 9 bases are a match to TRBD1. This clonotype was obtained from a human donor who received an intestinal transplant. The material was unstimulated CD8+ T cells sorted from spleen or lymph node cells, obtained before intestinal transplant. The CDR3 region is CAVNPPDRGSDEQYF. Here the CDR3 DNA reads TGTGCCGTTAATCCACCCGACAGGGGGTCCGACGAGCAGTACTTC.